This TCR beta chain was documented in a study of cytomegalovirus exposure and HLA in healthy donors. Primers: 60 Vbeta forward and 13 Jbeta reverse. TCRdb's copy holds only in-frame clones and misses some; the assay was immunoSEQ multiplex PCR. The profile shows 150,000 to 180,000 clones, about 70% of them singletons. For this clone: Its matching antigen is unknown.

The CDR3 has 17 amino acids. V dropped 4 bases and J dropped 5; count of bases not matched to a gene: 10. The germline gives CDR1 SGHNT, CDR2 YYREEE (reference sequence). Points from the study as a whole: In an earlier analysis, in 540 or so donors, most V segments appeared productive either ~87% or ~30% of the time.

The sequenced material came from PBMCs. This chain links TRBV5-4 with TRBJ2-5; TRBD2 aligns across 14 bases. The receptor was derived from a man aged 18-30 years in good health and CMV-seronegative. CDR3 in DNA: TGTGCCAGCAGCGCGGGACTAGCGGGGGCCCAACGGGAGACCCAGTACTTC. Encoded protein: CASSAGLAGAQRETQYF.